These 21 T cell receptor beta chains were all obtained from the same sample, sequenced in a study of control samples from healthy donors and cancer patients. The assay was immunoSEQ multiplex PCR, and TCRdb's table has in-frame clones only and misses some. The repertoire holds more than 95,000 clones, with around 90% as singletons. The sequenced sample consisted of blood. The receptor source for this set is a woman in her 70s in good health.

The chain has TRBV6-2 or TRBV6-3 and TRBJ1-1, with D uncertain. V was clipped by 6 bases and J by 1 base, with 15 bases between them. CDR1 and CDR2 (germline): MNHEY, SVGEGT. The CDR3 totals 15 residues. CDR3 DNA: TGTGCCAGCAGCCTCCATTCCACGGGGAACACTGAAGCTTTCTTT. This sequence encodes CASSLHSTGNTEAFF.

The CDR3 sequence is CASSPGTSGDPAKNIQYF. For the CDR3, the DNA is TGTGCCAGCAGCCCCGGGACTAGCGGGGACCCGGCCAAAAACATTCAGTACTTC. The chain uses TRBV11-3 and TRBJ2-4; TRBD2 matches at 13 bases. V dropped 5 bases and J dropped 1; count of bases not matched to a gene: 8. CDR1 SGHNT and CDR2 YENEEA come from the germline V gene. This CDR3 comprises 18 residues.

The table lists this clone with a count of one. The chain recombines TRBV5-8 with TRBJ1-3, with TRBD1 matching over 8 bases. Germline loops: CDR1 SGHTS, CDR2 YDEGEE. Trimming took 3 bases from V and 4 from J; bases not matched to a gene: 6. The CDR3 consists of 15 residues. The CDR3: CASSSLTGGGNTIYF. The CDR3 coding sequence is TGTGCCAGCAGCTCGCTAACAGGGGGAGGAAACACCATATATTTT.

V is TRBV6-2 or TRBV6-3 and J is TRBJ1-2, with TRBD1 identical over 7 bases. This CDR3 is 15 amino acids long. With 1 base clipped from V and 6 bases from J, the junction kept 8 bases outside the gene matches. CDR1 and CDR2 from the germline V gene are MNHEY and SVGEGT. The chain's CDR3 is CASSYYLGGANGYTF. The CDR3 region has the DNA TGTGCCAGCAGTTACTACCTAGGGGGCGCCAATGGCTACACCTTC.

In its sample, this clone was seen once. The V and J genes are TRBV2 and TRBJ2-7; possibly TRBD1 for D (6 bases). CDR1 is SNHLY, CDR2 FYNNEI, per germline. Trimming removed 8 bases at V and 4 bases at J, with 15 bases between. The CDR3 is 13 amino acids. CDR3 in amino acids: CASVLDRLYEQYF. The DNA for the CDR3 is TGTGCCAGCGTACTTGACAGGCTTTACGAGCAGTACTTC.

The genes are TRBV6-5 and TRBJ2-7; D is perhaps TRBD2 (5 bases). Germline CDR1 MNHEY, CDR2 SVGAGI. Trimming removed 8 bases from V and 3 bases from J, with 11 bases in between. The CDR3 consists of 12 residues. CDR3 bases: TGTGCCAGCGTCCACGGGAACTACGAGCAGTACTTC. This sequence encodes CASVHGNYEQYF.

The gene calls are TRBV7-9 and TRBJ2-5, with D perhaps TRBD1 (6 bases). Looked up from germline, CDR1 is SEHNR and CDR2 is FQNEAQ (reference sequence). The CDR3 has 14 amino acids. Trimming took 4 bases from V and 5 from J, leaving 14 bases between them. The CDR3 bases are TGTGCCAGCAGCTCCGGACGGACAGTCGAGACCCAGTACTTC. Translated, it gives CASSSGRTVETQYF.

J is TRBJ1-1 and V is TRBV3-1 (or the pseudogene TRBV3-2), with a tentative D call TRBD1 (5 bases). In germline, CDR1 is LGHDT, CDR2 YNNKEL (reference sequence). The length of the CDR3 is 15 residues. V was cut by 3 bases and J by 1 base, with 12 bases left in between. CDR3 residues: CASSQDGDPNTEAFF. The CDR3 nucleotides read TGTGCCAGCAGCCAGGACGGGGACCCGAACACTGAAGCTTTCTTT.

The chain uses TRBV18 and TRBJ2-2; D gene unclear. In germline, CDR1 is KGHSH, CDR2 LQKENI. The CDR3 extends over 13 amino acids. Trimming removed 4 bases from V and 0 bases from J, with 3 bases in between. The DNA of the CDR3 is TGTGCCAGCTCACAACCGAACACCGGGGAGCTGTTTTTT. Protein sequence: CASSQPNTGELFF.

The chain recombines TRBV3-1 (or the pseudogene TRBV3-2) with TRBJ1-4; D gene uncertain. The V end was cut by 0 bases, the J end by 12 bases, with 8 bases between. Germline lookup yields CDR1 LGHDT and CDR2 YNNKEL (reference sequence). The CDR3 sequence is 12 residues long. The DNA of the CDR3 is TGTGCCAGCAGCCAAGAAGGTGTGGAACTGTTTTTT. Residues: CASSQEGVELFF.

The CDR3 DNA is TGTGCCAGCAGCTGGGGACAGGGGACCACCGGGGAGCTGTTTTTT. It yields the protein CASSWGQGTTGELFF. The chain employs TRBV11-1 and TRBJ2-2; TRBD1 matches at 10 bases. The CDR3 spans 15 residues. Germline CDR1 SGHAT, CDR2 FQDESV (reference sequence). The V segment lost 4 bases and the J segment 4 bases; nucleotides outside the gene matches: 3.

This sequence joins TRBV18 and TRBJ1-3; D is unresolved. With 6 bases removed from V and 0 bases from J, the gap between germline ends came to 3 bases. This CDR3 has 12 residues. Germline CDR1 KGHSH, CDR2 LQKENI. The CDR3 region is CASSGSGNTIYF. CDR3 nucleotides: TGTGCCAGCTCCGGCTCTGGAAACACCATATATTTT.

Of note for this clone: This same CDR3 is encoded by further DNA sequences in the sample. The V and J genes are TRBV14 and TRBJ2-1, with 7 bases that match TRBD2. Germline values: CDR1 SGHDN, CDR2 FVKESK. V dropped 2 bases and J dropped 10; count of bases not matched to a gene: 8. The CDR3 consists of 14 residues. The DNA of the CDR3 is TGTGCCAGCAGCCAATCTTGGGGGGGTCGGGAGCAGTTCTTC. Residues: CASSQSWGGREQFF.

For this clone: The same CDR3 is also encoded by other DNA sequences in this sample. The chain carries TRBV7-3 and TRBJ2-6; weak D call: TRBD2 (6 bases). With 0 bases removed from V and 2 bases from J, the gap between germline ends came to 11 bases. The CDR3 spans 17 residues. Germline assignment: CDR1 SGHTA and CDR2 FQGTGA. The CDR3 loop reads CASSLTSSGAGANVLTF. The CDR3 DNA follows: TGTGCCAGCAGCTTAACATCTTCGGGGGCTGGGGCCAACGTCCTGACTTTC.

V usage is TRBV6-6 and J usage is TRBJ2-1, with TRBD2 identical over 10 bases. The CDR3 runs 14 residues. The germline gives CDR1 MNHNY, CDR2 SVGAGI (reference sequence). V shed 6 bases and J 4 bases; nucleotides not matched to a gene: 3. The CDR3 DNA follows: TGTGCCAGCAGCAGCGGGGGGGAATACAATGAGCAGTTCTTC. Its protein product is CASSSGGEYNEQFF.

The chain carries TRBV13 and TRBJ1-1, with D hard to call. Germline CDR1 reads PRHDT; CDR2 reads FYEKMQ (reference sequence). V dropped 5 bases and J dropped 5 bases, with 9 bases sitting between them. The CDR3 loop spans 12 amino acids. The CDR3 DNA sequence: TGTGCCAGCAGCACAGTCCTAACTGAAGCTTTCTTT. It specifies CASSTVLTEAFF.

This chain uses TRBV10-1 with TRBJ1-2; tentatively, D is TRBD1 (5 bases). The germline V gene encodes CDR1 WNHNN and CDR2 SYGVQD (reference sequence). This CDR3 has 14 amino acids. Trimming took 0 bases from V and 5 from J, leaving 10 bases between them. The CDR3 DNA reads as TGCGCCAGCAGTGAGTCCGGGACCGATTATGGCTACACCTTC. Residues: CASSESGTDYGYTF.

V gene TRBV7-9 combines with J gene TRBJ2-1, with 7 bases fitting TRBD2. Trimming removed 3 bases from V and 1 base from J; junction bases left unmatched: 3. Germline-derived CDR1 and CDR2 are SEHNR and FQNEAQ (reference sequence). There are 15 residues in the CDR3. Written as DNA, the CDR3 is TGTGCCAGCAGCTTTAATAGCGGGTCCTACAATGAGCAGTTCTTC. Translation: CASSFNSGSYNEQFF.

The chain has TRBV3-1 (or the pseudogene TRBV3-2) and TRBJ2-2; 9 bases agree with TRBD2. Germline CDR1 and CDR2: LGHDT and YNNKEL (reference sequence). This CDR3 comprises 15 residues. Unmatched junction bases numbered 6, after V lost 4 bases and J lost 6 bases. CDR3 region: CASSRLAVVPGELFF. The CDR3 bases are TGTGCCAGCAGCCGACTAGCGGTTGTTCCCGGGGAGCTGTTTTTT.

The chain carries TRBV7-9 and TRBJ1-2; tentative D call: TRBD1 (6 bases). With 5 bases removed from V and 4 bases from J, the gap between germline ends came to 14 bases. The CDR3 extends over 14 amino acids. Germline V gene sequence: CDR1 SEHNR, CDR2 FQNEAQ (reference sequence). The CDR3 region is CASSRGGRGYGYTF. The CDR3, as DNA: TGTGCCAGCAGCCGTGGGGGCAGAGGCTATGGCTACACCTTC.

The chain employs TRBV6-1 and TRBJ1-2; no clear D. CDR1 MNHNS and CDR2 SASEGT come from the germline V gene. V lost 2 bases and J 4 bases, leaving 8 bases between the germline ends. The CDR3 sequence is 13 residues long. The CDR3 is CASSEQEIYGYTF. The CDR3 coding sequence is TGTGCCAGCAGTGAACAGGAGATCTATGGCTACACCTTC.